A single sample gave rise to the 11 T cell receptor beta chains below, sequenced in a study of shared clonotypes between healthy human individuals. TCRdb keeps only in-frame clones here, not all; method: immunoSEQ multiplex PCR. The sample contains millions of clones, roughly 95% of which appear only once. Source material: naive CD4+ T cells sorted from blood. Specified subset: CD45RA+ positively selected. All receptors come from a man younger than 35 in good health.

V is TRBV7-2 and J is TRBJ2-7; 8 nucleotides align to TRBD1. This CDR3 region has 15 residues. J lost 4 bases, V lost 3 bases, and 8 bases had no gene match. Per the germline V gene, CDR1 is SGHTA and CDR2 is FQGNSA. The CDR3 reads CASSFNDGQGYEQYF. CDR3 DNA: TGTGCCAGCAGCTTTAACGATGGACAGGGTTACGAGCAGTACTTC.

The chain uses TRBV2 and TRBJ2-7, with TRBD1 identical over 7 bases. The germline CDR1 and CDR2 sequences are SNHLY and FYNNEI. The CDR3 loop spans 14 amino acids. V dropped 6 bases and J dropped 5; count of bases not matched to a gene: 10. The CDR3 region has the DNA TGTGCCAGCAGCAGACGGACAGGTTACGACGAGCAGTACTTC. Its translation: CASSRRTGYDEQYF.

This clone appeared once. The chain combines TRBV9 with TRBJ2-1; 7 bases are shared with TRBD1. V dropped 3 bases and J dropped 6; count of bases not matched to a gene: 6. Germline assignment: CDR1 SGDLS and CDR2 YYNGEE. The CDR3 is 14 amino acids. DNA of the CDR3: TGTGCCAGCAGCGGACGACAGGGAATCAATGAGCAGTTCTTC. Translation gives CASSGRQGINEQFF. The whole variable domain, remainder taken from reference TRBV9 and TRBJ2-1, is DSGVTQTPKHLITATGQRVTLRCSPRSGDLSVYWYQQSLDQGLQFLIQYYNGEERAKGNILERFSAQQFPDLHSELNLSSLELGDSALYFCASSGRQGINEQFFGPGTRLTVL.

This chain links TRBV6-1 with TRBJ1-1, with D possibly matching TRBD1 (5 bases). The germline V gene has CDR1 MNHNS and CDR2 SASEGT. V lost 8 bases and J 1 base, leaving 14 bases between the germline ends. The CDR3 loop spans 14 amino acids. The CDR3: CASAPLGGNTEAFF. CDR3 sequence (DNA): TGTGCCAGCGCTCCCCTCGGGGGGAACACTGAAGCTTTCTTT.

The rearrangement uses TRBV5-1 and TRBJ2-5; the match to TRBD2 covers 8 bases. After removal of 4 bases from V and 4 bases from J, the junction contained 6 bases not matched to a gene. The CDR3 is made up of 14 amino acids. CDR1 is SGHRS and CDR2 is YFSETQ in the germline V gene. The CDR3 is CASSTTSEGETQYF. CDR3 coding DNA: TGCGCCAGCAGCACGACTAGCGAGGGAGAGACCCAGTACTTC.

This clone was counted only a few times. The gene calls are TRBV30 and TRBJ2-3; 7 bases are shared with TRBD1. J gave up 2 bases and V 5 bases, and 7 bases lay outside the gene matches. Per germline, CDR1 GTSNPN and CDR2 SVGIG (reference sequence). The CDR3 has 14 amino acids. The CDR3 sequence is CAWLKGAFTDTQYF. The CDR3 nucleotides are TGTGCCTGGCTGAAGGGGGCTTTCACAGATACGCAGTATTTT.

CDR3: CASSQIPGGGGSPLHF. The CDR3 coding sequence is TGCGCCAGCAGCCAAATTCCAGGAGGGGGGGGATCACCCCTCCACTTT. The rearrangement joins TRBV5-1 to TRBJ1-6; weak D call: TRBD1 (6 bases). Germline V gene data show CDR1 as SGHRS and CDR2 as YFSETQ. The CDR3 runs 16 residues. Trimming stripped 4 bases from V and 10 bases from J, with 21 bases between.

This clone occurred once. J is TRBJ2-3 and V is TRBV10-3; 7 bases map to TRBD2. CDR3 length: 17 amino acids. V trimming: 3 bases; J trimming: 0 bases; junction bases outside the gene matches: 9. CDR1 is ENHRY and CDR2 is SYGVKD in the germline V gene. CDR3 protein: CAISERGGVLSTDTQYF. The CDR3 coding sequence is TGTGCCATCAGTGAAAGGGGAGGGGTTTTGAGCACAGATACGCAGTATTTT.

This chain joins TRBV10-3 and TRBJ1-2; TRBD1 might be the D (5 bases). The V gene's germline CDR1 is ENHRY and CDR2 SYGVKD. Deletions cut 2 bases from V and 5 bases from J, with 12 bases between. The length of the CDR3 is 14 residues. CDR3 sequence (DNA): TGTGCCATCAGTGAGGAGGGGAGGAGGTATGGCTACACCTTC. Translating gives CAISEEGRRYGYTF.

As for this clone: The sample carries other DNA sequences with the same CDR3. This chain joins TRBV5-1 and TRBJ2-3; 12 bases match TRBD2. The V gene end was trimmed by 4 bases and the J gene end by 1 base; junction bases not matched to a gene: 1. In germline, CDR1 is SGHRS, CDR2 YFSETQ. The CDR3 spans 15 residues. CDR3 coding DNA: TGCGCCAGCAGCCGGACTAGCGGGGGCACAGATACGCAGTATTTT. This encodes CASSRTSGGTDTQYF.

The gene calls are TRBV4-1 and TRBJ1-2, with D possibly TRBD1 on 6 matching bases. V was cut by 7 bases and J by 1 base, with 10 bases left in between. The CDR3 runs to 13 residues. Germline CDR1 and CDR2: MGHRA and YSYEKL. The chain's CDR3 is CASTDSGNYGYTF. CDR3 nucleotide sequence: TGCGCCAGCACGGACAGCGGTAACTATGGCTACACCTTC.